This T cell receptor beta chain appears in the sequencing data of a study of cytomegalovirus exposure and HLA in healthy donors. Regarding this clone: Its antigen is undetermined.

General study findings and limits: A cluster of highly shared sequence variants was likely a sequencing artifact. Productive rates of about 87% or about 30% were seen for most TCR beta V segments in an earlier analysis. In a later analysis, parvovirus B19, influenza, CMV and Epstein-Barr virus appeared linked to several top co-occurrence clusters.

Germline trimming cut 5 bases from V and 4 bases from J; bases unmatched to any gene: 8. CDR1 is SGHAT and CDR2 is FQNNGV in the germline V gene. The CDR3 loop spans 14 amino acids. Researchers ran the PCR with 60 Vbeta and 13 Jbeta primers. Libraries were prepared by immunoSEQ multiplex PCR; TCRdb keeps only in-frame clonotypes and omits some of them. The profile covers about 170,000 clones, with about 76% appearing a single time and roughly 1.9% taken by the ten largest. Sequencing input: PBMCs. The chain combines TRBV11-2 with TRBJ2-7; 7 bases map to TRBD1. The TCR originated in a female donor in good health and CMV-seronegative. The CDR3 DNA is TGTGCCAGCAGCATGACAGGGCCGTTTTACGAGCAGTACTTC. This encodes CASSMTGPFYEQYF.